This is a list of T cell receptor beta chains from one sample in a study of T-cell reconstitution after alpha-beta-depleted transplantation in children. Each CDR3 protein is one row after TCRdb ran MiXCR on the PCR reads. The sample lists 500,000 or so distinct CDR3 sequences; 32% were seen once. The source was PBMCs from the stem cell graft donor, collected from the stem cell graft. The receptors stem from a human donor who donated a stem cell graft to a child with aplastic anemia. Both conserved end residues are part of each CDR3.

v_gene: TRBV6-1; j_gene: TRBJ2-1; CDR3aa: CASTTGGAGANEQFF
v_gene: TRBV7-2; j_gene: TRBJ2-1; CDR3aa: CASSLKYEQFF
v_gene: TRBV28; j_gene: TRBJ1-3; CDR3aa: CASSLVGQGRFPGNTIYF
v_gene: TRBV18; j_gene: TRBJ1-5; CDR3aa: CASSPPGTDIMGQPQHF
v_gene: TRBV4-3; j_gene: TRBJ2-1; CDR3aa: CASSQEGAGSYNEQFF
v_gene: TRBV10-3; j_gene: TRBJ2-1; CDR3aa: CAISARDYNEQFF
v_gene: TRBV6-1; j_gene: TRBJ1-1; CDR3aa: CASTQNRGENTEAFF
v_gene: TRBV4-3; j_gene: TRBJ2-4; CDR3aa: CASSQGTPGPAIQYF
v_gene: TRBV6-1; j_gene: TRBJ1-2; CDR3aa: CASSENQRTFDGYTF
v_gene: TRBV6-2/TRBV6-3; j_gene: TRBJ1-1; CDR3aa: CATWDRGYTEAFF
v_gene: TRBV7-9; j_gene: TRBJ2-1; CDR3aa: CASSSDRYNEQFF
v_gene: TRBV27; j_gene: TRBJ1-1; CDR3aa: CASRKGYADTEAFF
v_gene: TRBV12-3/TRBV12-4; j_gene: TRBJ1-5; CDR3aa: CASTPSLSNQPQHF
v_gene: TRBV27; j_gene: TRBJ1-1; CDR3aa: CAITFDREDRGLSEAFF
v_gene: TRBV6-4; j_gene: TRBJ2-3; CDR3aa: CASSRTSGSPDTQYF
v_gene: TRBV11-2; j_gene: TRBJ1-4; CDR3aa: CASSSGQGVDGNEKLFF
v_gene: TRBV11-3; j_gene: TRBJ2-1; CDR3aa: CASSLETSGSYNEQFF
v_gene: TRBV29-1; j_gene: TRBJ1-1; CDR3aa: CSVPAENTEAFF
v_gene: TRBV29-1; j_gene: TRBJ2-2; CDR3aa: CSVGRGPNTGELFF
v_gene: TRBV6-1; j_gene: TRBJ1-4; CDR3aa: CASRPRVIANEKLFF
v_gene: TRBV6-5; j_gene: TRBJ2-1; CDR3aa: CASSYSTGGSYNEQFF
v_gene: TRBV20-1; j_gene: TRBJ2-2; CDR3aa: CSARPSGRWTGELFF
v_gene: TRBV12-3/TRBV12-4; j_gene: TRBJ2-1; CDR3aa: CASRPLNEQFF
v_gene: TRBV29-1; j_gene: TRBJ1-1; CDR3aa: CSVVTGTHTEAFF
v_gene: TRBV7-2; j_gene: TRBJ2-3; CDR3aa: CASKGVTDTQYF
v_gene: TRBV7-6; j_gene: TRBJ2-7; CDR3aa: CASSLGGTSGGLAYEQYF